These 19 T cell receptor beta chains originate from one sample sequenced in a study of blood T cell repertoires in COVID-19. Measured with immunoSEQ multiplex PCR; TCRdb has only the in-frame clones, and not every one. The table has tens of thousands of clones, 82% seen once. Source material: peripheral blood. The receptors shown here come from a woman aged 80 or over with acute or convalescent COVID-19.

The chain uses TRBV5-1 and TRBJ2-5, with a possible D match to TRBD2 (6 bases). The CDR3 length is 13 residues. Germline V gives CDR1 SGHRS, CDR2 YFSETQ. V gave up 9 bases and J gave up 3 bases, with 15 bases separating them. CDR3 sequence (DNA): TGCGCCACCACCGGGGGAGAAAAAGAGACCCAGTACTTC. Amino acids: CATTGGEKETQYF.

Written as DNA, the CDR3 is TGTGCCAGCAGCTGGGGACACAGGAACACTGAAGCTTTCTTT. Protein sequence: CASSWGHRNTEAFF. V is TRBV5-5 and J is TRBJ1-1; D possibly corresponds to TRBD1 (6 bases). CDR3 length: 14 residues. V was shortened by 3 bases and J by 1 base, with 10 bases between the two germline ends. Germline CDR1 reads SGHKS; CDR2 reads YYEKEE (reference sequence).

The V and J genes are TRBV4-1 and TRBJ2-7; 16 nucleotides match TRBD2. V lost 2 bases, J lost 2 bases, and 6 bases stayed unmatched. The CDR3 runs 18 residues. Germline CDR1 reads MGHRA; CDR2 reads YSYEKL. The CDR3 here is CASSQSGLAGGGPYEQYF. DNA for the CDR3: TGCGCCAGCAGCCAATCGGGACTAGCGGGAGGGGGTCCCTACGAGCAGTACTTC.

There are a few counts of this clone. CDR3 DNA: TGTGCCAGCAAGGCGGGACTAGCGGTCAATGAGCAGTTCTTC. This translates into CASKAGLAVNEQFF. J is TRBJ2-1 and V is TRBV6-5, with TRBD2 identical over 11 bases. Unmatched junction bases numbered 5, after V lost 7 bases and J lost 6 bases. The germline V gene encodes CDR1 MNHEY and CDR2 SVGAGI. The CDR3 totals 14 residues.

This clone was seen once. This chain connects TRBV5-4 to TRBJ2-7, with 8 bases that match TRBD2. Trimming took 6 bases from V and 0 from J; bases not matched to a gene: 5. CDR3 length: 14 residues. Looked up from germline, CDR1 is SGHNT and CDR2 is YYREEE (reference sequence). The CDR3 bases are TGTGCCAGCATGAGAGCGGGAGCCTCCTACGAGCAGTACTTC. It codes for CASMRAGASYEQYF.

V is TRBV5-1 and J is TRBJ2-7; 8 bases are shared with TRBD2. The CDR3 length is 14 residues. After removal of 4 bases from V and 2 bases from J, the junction contained 5 bases not matched to a gene. Germline V CDR1 and CDR2: SGHRS, YFSETQ. CDR3 protein: CASSRAGGAYEQYF. The CDR3 nucleotides read TGCGCCAGCAGCAGGGCGGGGGGAGCCTACGAGCAGTACTTC. The full variable domain, its missing parts supplied by reference TRBV5-1 and TRBJ2-7, is KAGVTQTPRYLIKTRGQQVTLSCSPISGHRSVSWYQQTPGQGLQFLFEYFSETQRNKGNFPGRFSGRQFSNSRSEMNVSTLELGDSALYLCASSRAGGAYEQYFGPGTRLTVT.

This chain connects TRBV4-2 to TRBJ2-2; possibly TRBD1 for D (5 bases). The CDR3 consists of 15 residues. Germline lookup yields CDR1 LGHNA and CDR2 YNFKEQ. V was clipped by 2 bases and J by 4 bases, with 11 bases between them. In DNA, the CDR3 is TGTGCCAGCAGCCAAACTCAGGGATTCACCGGGGAGCTGTTTTTT. Protein product: CASSQTQGFTGELFF.

DNA of the CDR3: TGTGCCAGCAGGGCGGGCTATGGCTACACCTTC. Translation gives CASRAGYGYTF. The rearrangement uses TRBV28 and TRBJ1-2; D gene ambiguous. Trimming took 6 bases from V and 4 from J, leaving 6 bases between them. Per germline, CDR1 MDHEN and CDR2 SYDVKM. The CDR3 is 11 amino acids.

CDR3 loop: CASNYMTGTEYGYTF. The CDR3 DNA reads TGTGCCAGCAACTACATGACCGGGACAGAGTATGGCTACACCTTC. The chain combines TRBV5-6 with TRBJ1-2; 7 nucleotides match TRBD1. Trimming at V came to 6 bases and at J to 5 bases, leaving 13 bases not matched to a gene. CDR1 and CDR2 (germline): SGHDT, YYEEEE. This CDR3 spans 15 amino acids.

The V and J genes are TRBV19 and TRBJ2-2; 7 bases are shared with TRBD2. Trimming took 4 bases from V and 2 from J; bases not matched to a gene: 4. CDR3 size: 15 residues. Germline CDR1 reads LNHDA; CDR2 reads SQIVND (reference sequence). CDR3 protein: CASSTASGNTGELFF. The CDR3 DNA reads TGTGCCAGTAGTACGGCTAGCGGAAACACCGGGGAGCTGTTTTTT. Drawing the rest from reference TRBV19 and TRBJ2-2, the complete variable domain is DGGITQSPKYLFRKEGQNVTLSCEQNLNHDAMYWYRQDPGQGLRLIYYSQIVNDFQKGDIAEGYSVSREKKESFPLTVTSAQKNPTAFYLCASSTASGNTGELFFGEGSRLTVL.

This chain connects TRBV4-2 to TRBJ1-4; TRBD1 agrees at 7 bases. Trimming cost V 4 bases and J 3 bases; bases outside gene matches: 5. The CDR3 covers 15 residues. Germline V CDR1 and CDR2: LGHNA, YNFKEQ. The CDR3 region is CASSPGQDANEKLFF. Here the CDR3 DNA reads TGTGCCAGCAGCCCCGGACAGGACGCTAATGAAAAACTGTTTTTT.

The V and J genes are TRBV19 and TRBJ1-2, with D unclear. The ends were cut back, 3 bases at V and 2 bases at J, with 4 bases in the middle. The CDR3 loop spans 12 amino acids. The germline V gene has CDR1 LNHDA and CDR2 SQIVND (reference sequence). The CDR3, as DNA: TGTGCCAGTAGTATCCTAAACTATGGCTACACCTTC. Its translation is CASSILNYGYTF. The full variable domain, rest sourced from reference TRBV19 and TRBJ1-2, is DGGITQSPKYLFRKEGQNVTLSCEQNLNHDAMYWYRQDPGQGLRLIYYSQIVNDFQKGDIAEGYSVSREKKESFPLTVTSAQKNPTAFYLCASSILNYGYTFGSGTRLTVV.

The CDR3 DNA sequence: TGCGCCAGCACCGCAAAGGGAGGGAGAGGAACTATTGGCACAGATACGCAGTATTTT. Translated: CASTAKGGRGTIGTDTQYF. V gene TRBV5-1 combines with J gene TRBJ2-3, with 7 bases identical to TRBD2. J was trimmed by 1 base and V by 6 bases; bases with no gene match: 20. From germline, CDR1 is SGHRS and CDR2 YFSETQ. CDR3 size: 19 residues.

This rearrangement joins TRBV5-6 to TRBJ2-7, with unresolved D. The V gene's germline CDR1 is SGHDT and CDR2 YYEEEE. CDR3 size: 13 residues. With 0 bases removed from V and 2 bases from J, the gap between germline ends came to 6 bases. The CDR3 nucleotides read TGTGCCAGCAGCTTGGTGTCCGCCTACGAGCAGTACTTC. Translated, it gives CASSLVSAYEQYF.

This chain connects TRBV9 to TRBJ2-1, with 11 nucleotides matching TRBD2. The germline V gene encodes CDR1 SGDLS and CDR2 YYNGEE. Trimming removed 4 bases from V and 3 bases from J; junction bases left unmatched: 3. The CDR3 spans 15 residues. The CDR3 spells CASSPGLAGYNEQFF. CDR3 nucleotides: TGTGCCAGCAGCCCAGGACTAGCGGGCTACAATGAGCAGTTCTTC.

The chain recombines TRBV10-3 with TRBJ2-2; 10 positions match TRBD1. Germline V gives CDR1 ENHRY, CDR2 SYGVKD. V was pared by 4 bases and J by 4 bases, with 3 bases of the junction left unmatched. The CDR3 is made up of 15 amino acids. CDR3 DNA sequence: TGTGCCATCAGTGCAGGACAGGGGGGCACCGGGGAGCTGTTTTTT. Protein product: CAISAGQGGTGELFF.

The chain is built from TRBV27 and TRBJ2-3, with TRBD2 matching over 11 bases. The V gene end was trimmed by 6 bases and the J gene end by 2 bases; junction bases not matched to a gene: 4. The V gene's germline CDR1 is MNHEY and CDR2 SMNVEV (reference sequence). The length of the CDR3 is 15 residues. This CDR3 is CASRLAGEPTDTQYF. The DNA of the CDR3 is TGTGCCAGCAGACTAGCGGGAGAGCCCACAGATACGCAGTATTTT.

The chain carries TRBV2 and TRBJ2-7, with 8 bases that match TRBD1. The J segment lost 0 bases and the V segment lost 6 bases, leaving 4 bases of the junction unmatched. Germline CDR1 SNHLY, CDR2 FYNNEI. The CDR3 length is 14 residues. This CDR3 reads CASRGTGGSYEQYF. The CDR3 DNA reads as TGTGCCAGCAGGGGAACAGGGGGCTCCTACGAGCAGTACTTC.

V gene TRBV5-4 combines with J gene TRBJ2-3; D remains ambiguous. This CDR3 spans 15 amino acids. Trimming cost V 0 bases and J 0 bases, with 8 bases left between them. Germline CDR1 and CDR2: SGHNT and YYREEE (reference sequence). The CDR3, as DNA: TGTGCCAGCAGCTTGGACGGTACTAGCACAGATACGCAGTATTTT. Encoded protein: CASSLDGTSTDTQYF.